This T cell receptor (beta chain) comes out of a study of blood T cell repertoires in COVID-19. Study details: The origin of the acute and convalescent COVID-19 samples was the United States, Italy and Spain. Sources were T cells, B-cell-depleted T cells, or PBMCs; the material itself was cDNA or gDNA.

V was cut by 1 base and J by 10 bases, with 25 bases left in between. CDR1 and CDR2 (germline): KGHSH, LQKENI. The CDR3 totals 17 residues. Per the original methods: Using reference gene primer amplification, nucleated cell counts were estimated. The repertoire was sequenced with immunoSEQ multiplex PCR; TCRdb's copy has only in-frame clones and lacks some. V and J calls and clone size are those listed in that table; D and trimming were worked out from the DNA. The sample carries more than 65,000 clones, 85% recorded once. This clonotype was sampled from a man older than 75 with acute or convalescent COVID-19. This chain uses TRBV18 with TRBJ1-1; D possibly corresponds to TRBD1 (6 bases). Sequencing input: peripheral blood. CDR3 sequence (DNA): TGTGCCAGCTCACCACAGGGGCAACAGGGCCTTTCCCGGGGAGCTTTCTTT. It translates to CASSPQGQQGLSRGAFF.